This passage covers 26 T cell receptor beta chains from one sample sequenced in a study of post-analysis software for immune sequencing data. The study's findings and limits: Patients used roughly five TRBV segments, including TRBV5-6, TRBV5-1 and TRBV20-1, more often than controls.

These TCRs' antigens remain unknown. Unique molecular identifiers tagged the TCR beta cDNA libraries. From the PCR reads, TCRdb called clonotypes with MiXCR, one entry per CDR3 protein. The sample has approximately 630,000 distinct CDR3 sequences; approximately 59% are singletons. Sequenced input: blood. These TCRs come from a girl aged 2 to 9 with multiple sclerosis.

The chain recombines TRBV20-1 with TRBJ2-1; 7 positions match TRBD1. V lost 1 base and J lost 7; bases outside the gene matches: 7. The CDR3 is made up of 14 amino acids. Germline V gene data show CDR1 as DFQATT and CDR2 as SNEGSKA (reference sequence). The CDR3 region is CSARARQGSNEQFF. CDR3 DNA sequence: TGCAGTGCTAGAGCAAGACAGGGTTCAAATGAGCAGTTCTTC.

This clonotype showed up just a few times. This sequence joins TRBV4-1 and TRBJ2-1; TRBD1 might be the D (5 bases). The V end lost 1 base, the J end lost 1 base, and 20 bases lay between the germline ends. This CDR3 spans 19 amino acids. Germline V gene sequence: CDR1 MGHRA, CDR2 YSYEKL. Here the CDR3 DNA reads TGCGCCAGCAGCCAAGGTGGGGCAGGTTACAAGTATTCCTACAATGAGCAGTTCTTC. Residues: CASSQGGAGYKYSYNEQFF.

This clonotype was seen only a few times. V is TRBV3-1 and J is TRBJ2-7, with 7 bases fitting TRBD2. This CDR3 has 14 residues. From germline, CDR1 is LGHDT and CDR2 YNNKEL (reference sequence). J gave up 0 bases and V 6 bases, and 5 bases lay outside the gene matches. The CDR3 bases are TGTGCCAGCAGTCCCGGGACTACCTCCTACGAGCAGTACTTC. Translated, it gives CASSPGTTSYEQYF.

The gene calls are TRBV20-1 and TRBJ2-1; D not certain. The CDR3 consists of 14 residues. V lost 7 bases and J 0 bases, leaving 13 bases between the germline ends. Germline V lookup: CDR1 DFQATT, CDR2 SNEGSKA (reference sequence). CDR3 bases: TGCAGTGTGACACCGGCTAGCTCCTACAATGAGCAGTTCTTC. Residues: CSVTPASSYNEQFF.

This clonotype has just a few counts. For the CDR3, the DNA is TGCGCCAGCCGGACAGGGATGAACACTGAAGCTTTCTTT. This translates into CASRTGMNTEAFF. J is TRBJ1-1 and V is TRBV5-1, with TRBD1 identical over 8 bases. The trim removed 7 bases at V and 0 bases at J, leaving 2 bases unmatched. The CDR3 has 13 residues. Per the germline V gene, CDR1 is SGHRS and CDR2 is YFSETQ.

V usage is TRBV6-5 and J usage is TRBJ1-2; 9 nucleotides align to TRBD1. CDR1 is MNHEY, CDR2 SVGAGI, per germline. After removal of 0 bases from V and 3 bases from J, the junction contained 8 bases not matched to a gene. The CDR3 length is 17 residues. The CDR3 DNA reads TGTGCCAGCAGTTACTCCCCCCGGGACAGGGTTGACTATGGCTACACCTTC. Its translation is CASSYSPRDRVDYGYTF.

As for this clonotype: A read error may produce the germline difference seen at one junction end. The chain has TRBV5-1 and TRBJ2-3; D may be TRBD1 (5 bases). CDR3 length: 18 amino acids. Looked up from germline, CDR1 is SGHRS and CDR2 is YFSETQ. DNA of the CDR3: TGCGCCGGCAGCTTCCGAAACCTGGGGCACCCAAACACAGATACGCAGTATTTT. Its protein product is CAGSFRNLGHPNTDTQYF.

This clonotype occurred a few times. The chain couples TRBV6-6 to TRBJ2-5, with D tentatively TRBD2 (6 bases). Per the germline V gene, CDR1 is MNHNY and CDR2 is SVGAGI (reference sequence). Trimming left V 1 base short and J 4 bases short, with 19 bases between. This CDR3 has 17 residues. The CDR3 protein is CASSYLLGLGGGETQYF. The CDR3 coding sequence is TGTGCCAGCAGTTACTTGTTAGGGTTGGGGGGAGGAGAGACCCAGTACTTC.

The chain joins TRBV6-5 to TRBJ1-2; weak D call: TRBD1 (6 bases). Germline loops: CDR1 MNHEY, CDR2 SVGAGI. The CDR3 spans 16 residues. The ends were cut back, 3 bases at V and 0 bases at J, with 14 bases in the middle. CDR3 loop: CASSYRGLKANYGYTF. The CDR3 nucleotides read TGTGCCAGCAGTTATAGGGGGTTGAAAGCTAACTATGGCTACACCTTC.

In the case of this clonotype: The junction and the germline gene differ at one end; a read error may be behind it. The chain carries TRBV11-2 and TRBJ2-3; no reliable D call. The V gene's germline CDR1 is SGHAT and CDR2 FQNNGV. The CDR3 has 14 residues. The CDR3 coding sequence is TGTGCCGGCAGCCTATCGCTAGTCCCAGATACGCAGTATTTT. It codes for CAGSLSLVPDTQYF.

The J gene is TRBJ1-5, the V gene TRBV7-8; D call uncertain. Germline lookup yields CDR1 SGHVS and CDR2 FQNEAQ. The CDR3 runs to 15 residues. Trimming pared 8 bases from V and 4 bases from J, leaving 18 bases between. CDR3 sequence (DNA): TGTGCCAGCCGCCTTTGGGAGTCCGAGAATCAGCCCCAGCATTTT. The encoded protein is CASRLWESENQPQHF.

This clonotype was picked up a small number of times. The chain recombines TRBV29-1 with TRBJ1-2; a possible D gene is TRBD1 (5 bases). Trimming took off 4 bases at V and 7 bases at J, with 19 bases between the two ends. From germline, CDR1 is SQVTM and CDR2 ANQGSEA. The CDR3 loop spans 14 amino acids. CDR3 residues: CSVGPTQVQGGYTF. The CDR3 coding sequence is TGCAGCGTTGGCCCGACCCAGGTTCAGGGTGGCTACACCTTC.

The rearrangement joins TRBV10-3 to TRBJ2-3; 7 nucleotides line up with TRBD2. There are 13 residues in the CDR3. J was trimmed by 5 bases and V by 8 bases; bases with no gene match: 7. Germline-derived CDR1 and CDR2 are ENHRY and SYGVKD. This CDR3 is CAIRGGGEDTQYF. The CDR3 DNA follows: TGTGCCATCCGAGGCGGGGGAGAAGATACGCAGTATTTT.

This clonotype came up once. The genes are TRBV10-3 and TRBJ1-1; tentative D call: TRBD1 (6 bases). This CDR3 has 12 amino acids. CDR1 and CDR2 (germline): ENHRY, SYGVKD. Trimming pared 3 bases from V and 7 bases from J, leaving 9 bases between. This CDR3 is CAISEMDSEAFF. DNA for the CDR3: TGTGCCATCAGTGAAATGGACAGTGAAGCTTTCTTT.

This clonotype was observed a single time. CDR3 bases: TGCGCCAGCAGCGGACCCGGGACGCAATATGAAGCTTTCTTT. Amino acids: CASSGPGTQYEAFF. V is TRBV5-1 and J is TRBJ1-1; D possibly corresponds to TRBD1 (5 bases). Germline-derived CDR1 and CDR2 are SGHRS and YFSETQ. CDR3 length equals 14 residues. Trimming removed 4 bases at V and 7 bases at J, with 17 bases between.

The rearrangement joins TRBV15 to TRBJ2-4; TRBD1 matches 10 bases. The CDR3 is 16 amino acids. In germline, CDR1 is LNHNV, CDR2 YYDKDF (reference sequence). V shed 1 base, J shed 2 bases, and the junction held 2 bases outside the gene matches. The CDR3 reads CATSRGTGGTKNIQYF. Written as DNA, the CDR3 is TGTGCCACCAGCAGAGGGACAGGGGGTACCAAAAACATTCAGTACTTC.

This clonotype was picked up a small number of times. This chain uses TRBV5-5 with TRBJ2-1; tentatively, D is TRBD2 (5 bases). The V end was cut by 5 bases, the J end by 7 bases, with 16 bases between. Germline V gives CDR1 SGHKS, CDR2 YYEKEE (reference sequence). This CDR3 is built from 14 residues. CDR3 DNA: TGTGCCAGCAGTGACCCGACTGGAGGAAATGAGCAGTTCTTC. Its protein product is CASSDPTGGNEQFF. Based on the CDR3 plus reference TRBV5-5 and TRBJ2-1, the full variable domain is DAGVTQSPTHLIKTRGQQVTLRCSPISGHKSVSWYQQVLGQGPQFIFQYYEKEERGRGNFPDRFSARQFPNYSSELNVNALLLGDSALYLCASSDPTGGNEQFFGPGTRLTVL.

This chain links TRBV4-3 with TRBJ2-3; 10 positions agree with TRBD2. V dropped 4 bases and J dropped 3; count of bases not matched to a gene: 7. The CDR3 has 16 amino acids. Germline CDR1 is LGHNA and CDR2 is YSLEER. The DNA for the CDR3 is TGCGCCAGCAGCCCCTGGACTAGCGGATTAACAGATACGCAGTATTTT. Its translation: CASSPWTSGLTDTQYF.

CDR3 sequence: CASSEDPNSYNEQFF. Written as DNA, the CDR3 is TGTGCCAGCAGCGAGGACCCCAACTCCTACAATGAGCAGTTCTTC. The chain has TRBV7-3 and TRBJ2-1; D gene ambiguous. There are 15 residues in the CDR3. Germline V CDR1 and CDR2: SGHTA, FQGTGA. Trimming stripped 5 bases from V and 0 bases from J, with 11 bases between.

This sequence joins TRBV20-1 and TRBJ2-3, with D perhaps matching TRBD2 (6 bases). V was pared by 5 bases and J by 0 bases, with 12 bases between. Germline CDR1 DFQATT, CDR2 SNEGSKA (reference sequence). The CDR3 spans 14 residues. The CDR3 spells CSAVIGTSTDTQYF. In DNA, the CDR3 is TGCAGTGCTGTGATCGGGACTAGCACAGATACGCAGTATTTT.

The V call is TRBV6-5, the J call TRBJ2-7, with 11 bases identical to TRBD2. The CDR3 length is 17 residues. Germline assignment: CDR1 MNHEY and CDR2 SVGAGI. Trimming cost V 5 bases and J 5 bases; bases outside gene matches: 14. In DNA form, the CDR3 reads TGTGCCAGCAGTCCTGGACTAGCGGGCCGGTTCGGGGACGAGCAGTACTTC. It is translated as CASSPGLAGRFGDEQYF.

To note about this clonotype: Germline is not matched at one junction end, which may reflect a read error. The J gene is TRBJ2-3, the V gene TRBV11-2; D is undetermined. The CDR3 is made up of 14 amino acids. Germline loops: CDR1 SGHAT, CDR2 FQNNGV. This chain's CDR3 is CASSLVPDTDAQYF. CDR3 nucleotides: TGTGCCAGCAGCTTAGTGCCCGACACAGATGCGCAGTATTTT.

The rearrangement links TRBV5-1 to TRBJ2-7; 8 nucleotides align to TRBD2. V gave up 4 bases and J gave up 3 bases; unmatched junction bases: 9. The CDR3 covers 15 residues. Per the germline V gene, CDR1 is SGHRS and CDR2 is YFSETQ. The CDR3 region is CASSAVRREVYEQYF. CDR3 bases: TGCGCCAGCAGCGCGGTTCGGCGGGAGGTCTACGAGCAGTACTTC.

The V call is TRBV12-3 or TRBV12-4, the J call TRBJ1-1; possibly TRBD1 for D (5 bases). The germline V and J ends were trimmed by 5 bases and 10 bases, with 20 bases remaining between them. The CDR3 has 14 residues. CDR3 protein: CASSVYRDGMGAFF. The CDR3, as DNA: TGTGCCAGCAGTGTCTACCGGGACGGGATGGGAGCTTTCTTT.

The chain employs TRBV12-3 or TRBV12-4 and TRBJ2-3; 8 bases map to TRBD1. The J segment lost 4 bases and the V segment lost 1 base, leaving 4 bases of the junction unmatched. This CDR3 contains 15 residues. CDR3 protein: CASSLGTGSPDTQYF. CDR3 DNA: TGTGCCAGCAGTTTAGGGACAGGGAGCCCAGATACGCAGTATTTT.

This chain uses TRBV10-1 with TRBJ2-3; D is undetermined. Germline lookup yields CDR1 WNHNN and CDR2 SYGVQD (reference sequence). Deletions cut 1 base from V and 6 bases from J, with 5 bases between. CDR3 length: 12 amino acids. CDR3 coding DNA: TGCGCCAGCAGTGAGTTTGGGGATACGCAGTATTTT. Translated, it gives CASSEFGDTQYF.